This TCR beta chain was captured in a study of blood T cell repertoires in COVID-19 (TCRdb year 2020). For the study in its entirety: The collaborator samples originated in the United States, Italy and Spain and spanned the acute and convalescent phases of COVID-19. Samples came from the ongoing ImmuneRACE study (first 160 participants) plus 1,254 subjects from 6 global collaborators. The sample metadata nearly always contained a de-identified subject ID, COVID-19 status, age in years and sex. HLA class I and class II types, where available, came from metadata supplied by the sample provider rather than from assay-based typing. Deeply sampled blood TCRbeta repertoires from subjects exposed to, actively infected with, or recovered from COVID-19 were included in the dataset. The repertoires were released in a freely available public database meant as a resource for research on the immune response to SARS-CoV-2. The material from the prospective study consisted of cDNA or gDNA derived from T cells, B-cell-depleted T cells, or PBMCs. Study-wide conclusions, independent of this receptor: Clinical and demographic metadata were provided uncurated, with the amount varying by source and participant.

Worth noting for this clone: Its antigen is unknown. There are no base qualities to consult, and no much larger clone falls within one base.

Participants in the prospective study were aged roughly 18 to 95 years, lived in 24 United States geographic areas, and enrolled through a virtual design. To assign participants to cohorts, the prospective study relied on clinical history that participants themselves reported in a screening survey and a study questionnaire. Mobile phlebotomists in the prospective study collected whole blood, serum and a nasopharyngeal or oropharyngeal swab from every participant. Prospective study participants could optionally give additional blood draws and questionnaires over an approximately 2-month period. Before DNA extraction, blood samples from the prospective study were shipped at room temperature or frozen. TCRbeta CDR3 regions were amplified from genomic DNA by means of the immunoSEQ Assay, a bias-controlled multiplex PCR. On the authors' methods: The number of nucleated cells in each sample was estimated from the amplification of reference gene primers within the assay. To quantify the absolute abundance of each unique TCRbeta CDR3 rearrangement, sequence reads were collapsed and filtered. For each sample, productive Simpson clonality was calculated by taking the square root of Simpson's diversity index across productive rearrangements. TCRdb re-hosts the immuneACCESS table, in-frame sequences only. Its copies lack some clones; in the studies checked, an unresolved V gene accounts for under half of them, and the cause for the rest is not known. The V and J calls and clone size come from that table; D and trimming were worked out from the DNA. The sample profile shows about 140,000 clones; around four fifths of them were found once. The top ten constitute approximately 3% of the sample.

CDR1 and CDR2, looked up from the germline V gene, are ENHRY and SYGVKD. The V end gives up 2 bases and the J end 5 bases, leaving 8 bases in the junction not matched to a gene. The CDR3 covers 16 residues, taking in both the cysteine and the phenylalanine. The kept DNA is CDR3 alone, 48 bases in frame from the first base. The clonotype comes from a woman aged 50 to 65 with acute COVID-19. The chain couples TRBV10-3 to TRBJ1-5; 8 of the junction bases match TRBD1. The sequencing input was PBMCs or T cells enriched from blood (not recorded which). The CDR3 region: CAISEIDRGKHQPQHF. The DNA is TGTGCCATCAGTGAGATCGACAGGGGCAAGCATCAGCCCCAGCATTTT.